The clone carrying this T cell receptor (beta chain) was counted ten times or more. These data belong to a study of T-cell memory formation after mild COVID-19. The CDR3 sequence is 15 residues long. Trimming removed 4 bases from V and 5 bases from J; junction bases left unmatched: 10. In germline, CDR1 is SGDLS, CDR2 YYNGEE. Using constant-segment primers, 5'RACE produced TCR alpha and TCR beta cDNA libraries carrying sample barcodes and UMIs. TCRdb fed the 5' RACE reads into MiXCR, producing one record per CDR3 protein. The data hold over 500,000 distinct CDR3 sequences, with 17% observed a single time.

The sample was PBMCs or a T cell subset sorted from them (not recorded which). The chain carries TRBV9 and TRBJ2-3, with TRBD1 identical over 7 bases. This TCR was recovered from an adult woman who had mild COVID-19 (a few samples of this study predate the infection). Cell type and time point are not known. CDR3 DNA: TGTGCCAGCAGCCCCCGGCGACAGGGTGGAGATACGCAGTATTTT. It is translated as CASSPRRQGGDTQYF.